Each of the 12 T cell receptor beta chains below was sequenced from the same sample in a study of blood T cell repertoires in COVID-19. Libraries were prepared by immunoSEQ multiplex PCR; TCRdb keeps only in-frame clonotypes and omits some of them. In the table there are fewer than 250,000 clones, 84% of which are singletons. Sample: peripheral blood. These receptors were obtained from a human donor in a cohort sampled during active COVID-19.

The rearrangement uses TRBV14 and TRBJ2-2, with D perhaps TRBD1 (5 bases). Germline V gives CDR1 SGHDN, CDR2 FVKESK. The CDR3 contains 16 residues. Trimming shortened V by 2 bases and J by 4 bases, and 14 bases separated the two germline ends. In DNA, the CDR3 is TGTGCCAGCAGCCAACTTGCCCAGGGCCTCACCGGGGAGCTGTTTTTT. Its protein is CASSQLAQGLTGELFF.

V usage is TRBV5-5 and J usage is TRBJ1-5, with a tentative D call TRBD1 (6 bases). CDR1 is SGHKS, CDR2 YYEKEE, per germline (reference sequence). The CDR3 length is 15 residues. V gave up 4 bases and J gave up 4 bases, with 15 bases separating them. Written as DNA, the CDR3 is TGTGCCAGCAGCCCACTGGGGGCAGAGAATCAGCCCCAGCATTTT. Its protein product is CASSPLGAENQPQHF.

The CDR3 region is CASSQEGRVNSPLHF. The CDR3 nucleotides are TGTGCCAGCAGCCAAGAAGGGAGAGTTAATTCACCCCTCCACTTT. The chain is built from TRBV3-1 (or the pseudogene TRBV3-2) and TRBJ1-6; D remains unclear. Germline V gene sequence: CDR1 LGHDT, CDR2 YNNKEL (reference sequence). The CDR3 runs to 15 residues. Deletions cut 0 bases from V and 6 bases from J, with 9 bases between.

This clone was counted a single time. The chain employs TRBV18 and TRBJ1-5; perhaps TRBD1 as D (6 bases). V was shortened by 6 bases and J by 4 bases, with 10 bases between the two germline ends. This CDR3 contains 13 residues. In germline, CDR1 is KGHSH, CDR2 LQKENI. The CDR3 DNA reads TGTGCCAGCTCTCTCGACAGGAATCAGCCCCAGCATTTT. Amino acids: CASSLDRNQPQHF.

The chain combines TRBV19 with TRBJ1-2; no definite D call. Per germline, CDR1 LNHDA and CDR2 SQIVND (reference sequence). The CDR3 totals 13 residues. Trimming removed 3 bases from V and 8 bases from J, with 13 bases in between. CDR3 residues: CASSISRVQGYTF. As DNA, the CDR3 is TGTGCCAGTAGTATCTCGAGGGTGCAAGGCTACACCTTC.

The V and J genes are TRBV2 and TRBJ1-5; possible D gene TRBD1, 6 bases. The V gene lost 6 bases and the J gene lost 0 bases, with 15 bases spanning the gap. The germline V gene has CDR1 SNHLY and CDR2 FYNNEI. This CDR3 is built from 16 residues. The CDR3 is CASREPQGYSNQPQHF. CDR3 nucleotide sequence: TGTGCCAGCAGAGAGCCACAGGGTTATAGCAATCAGCCCCAGCATTTT.

This chain joins TRBV29-1 and TRBJ2-5; D unclear. The CDR3 is 13 amino acids. CDR1 is SQVTM and CDR2 is ANQGSEA in the germline V gene. The germline V and J ends were trimmed by 3 bases and 1 base, with 9 bases remaining between them. DNA of the CDR3: TGCAGCGTTGATTTCTACAGCCAAGAGACCCAGTACTTC. Its translation: CSVDFYSQETQYF.

This sequence joins TRBV7-8 and TRBJ1-4, with D uncertain. Trimming shortened V by 2 bases and J by 7 bases, and 5 bases separated the two germline ends. The V gene's germline CDR1 is SGHVS and CDR2 FQNEAQ. The CDR3 has 12 amino acids. CDR3 DNA: TGTGCCAGCAGCTTATTTAGTGAAAAACTGTTTTTT. Amino acid sequence: CASSLFSEKLFF.

V and J are TRBV5-5 and TRBJ2-1; D might be TRBD1 (6 bases). V was trimmed by 4 bases and J by 6 bases, leaving 17 bases between them. CDR1 and CDR2 from the germline V gene are SGHKS and YYEKEE (reference sequence). The CDR3 extends over 15 amino acids. CDR3 sequence reads: CASSPTGFVVNEQFF. DNA for the CDR3: TGTGCCAGCAGCCCCACAGGGTTCGTGGTCAATGAGCAGTTCTTC. The full variable domain, completed using reference TRBV5-5 and TRBJ2-1, is DAGVTQSPTHLIKTRGQQVTLRCSPISGHKSVSWYQQVLGQGPQFIFQYYEKEERGRGNFPDRFSARQFPNYSSELNVNALLLGDSALYLCASSPTGFVVNEQFFGPGTRLTVL.

This chain links TRBV29-1 with TRBJ2-7, with TRBD1 matching over 9 bases. After removal of 3 bases from V and 6 bases from J, the junction contained 9 bases not matched to a gene. This CDR3 is 14 amino acids long. CDR1 SQVTM and CDR2 ANQGSEA come from the germline V gene. The CDR3 is CSVDLGQGGGEQYF. CDR3 DNA: TGCAGCGTTGACTTGGGACAGGGCGGCGGCGAGCAGTACTTC.

The chain joins TRBV7-2 to TRBJ1-3; D gene ambiguous. CDR1 and CDR2 (germline): SGHTA, FQGNSA. This CDR3 comprises 14 residues. The V end lost 7 bases, the J end lost 1 base, and 11 bases lay between the germline ends. The CDR3 loop is CASKYLSSGNTIYF. In nucleotides, the CDR3 is TGTGCCAGCAAATACCTCAGTTCTGGAAACACCATATATTTT.

The chain links TRBV2 to TRBJ1-2; the match to TRBD1 covers 7 bases. This CDR3 comprises 14 residues. Germline lookup yields CDR1 SNHLY and CDR2 FYNNEI. Trimming removed 5 bases from V and 2 bases from J; junction bases left unmatched: 5. The CDR3 coding sequence is TGTGCCAGCAGTAACGACAGGGTCAACTATGGCTACACCTTC. Translating it yields CASSNDRVNYGYTF.